The clone carrying this TCR beta chain was recorded a few times. Its antigen is not identified. The study recruited healthy Caucasian donors from Russia who were aged about 6 to 95. These data originate in a study of blood T cells in healthy people across ages. CDR1 and CDR2 (germline): SGHTA, FQGNSA. This CDR3 comprises 17 residues. Trimming pared 2 bases from V and 8 bases from J, leaving 22 bases between. The second PCR ran about 6 to 12 cycles with a sample-barcoded 5' primer and J-beta primers. TCRdb reprocessed the 5' RACE reads with MiXCR, giving one entry per CDR3 protein. The sample has fewer than 700,000 distinct CDR3 sequences; approximately 40% are singletons. Study results and limitations: Diversity was higher, and naive CD4+ cells more numerous, in long-lived donors than in aged donors.

This clonotype originated in a man older than 75 in good health. The source material was blood. This rearrangement joins TRBV7-2 to TRBJ2-1, with D perhaps TRBD1 (6 bases). As DNA, the CDR3 is TGTGCCAGCAGCTTAACCGGGACACGGCCCTCTGGGGATGAGCAGTTCTTC. Translating it yields CASSLTGTRPSGDEQFF. Supplemented by reference TRBV7-2 and TRBJ2-1, the full variable domain reads GAGVSQSPSNKVTEKGKDVELRCDPISGHTALYWYRQSLGQGLEFLIYFQGNSAPDKSGLPSDRFSAERTGGSVSTLTIQRTQQEDSAVYLCASSLTGTRPSGDEQFFGPGTRLTVL.